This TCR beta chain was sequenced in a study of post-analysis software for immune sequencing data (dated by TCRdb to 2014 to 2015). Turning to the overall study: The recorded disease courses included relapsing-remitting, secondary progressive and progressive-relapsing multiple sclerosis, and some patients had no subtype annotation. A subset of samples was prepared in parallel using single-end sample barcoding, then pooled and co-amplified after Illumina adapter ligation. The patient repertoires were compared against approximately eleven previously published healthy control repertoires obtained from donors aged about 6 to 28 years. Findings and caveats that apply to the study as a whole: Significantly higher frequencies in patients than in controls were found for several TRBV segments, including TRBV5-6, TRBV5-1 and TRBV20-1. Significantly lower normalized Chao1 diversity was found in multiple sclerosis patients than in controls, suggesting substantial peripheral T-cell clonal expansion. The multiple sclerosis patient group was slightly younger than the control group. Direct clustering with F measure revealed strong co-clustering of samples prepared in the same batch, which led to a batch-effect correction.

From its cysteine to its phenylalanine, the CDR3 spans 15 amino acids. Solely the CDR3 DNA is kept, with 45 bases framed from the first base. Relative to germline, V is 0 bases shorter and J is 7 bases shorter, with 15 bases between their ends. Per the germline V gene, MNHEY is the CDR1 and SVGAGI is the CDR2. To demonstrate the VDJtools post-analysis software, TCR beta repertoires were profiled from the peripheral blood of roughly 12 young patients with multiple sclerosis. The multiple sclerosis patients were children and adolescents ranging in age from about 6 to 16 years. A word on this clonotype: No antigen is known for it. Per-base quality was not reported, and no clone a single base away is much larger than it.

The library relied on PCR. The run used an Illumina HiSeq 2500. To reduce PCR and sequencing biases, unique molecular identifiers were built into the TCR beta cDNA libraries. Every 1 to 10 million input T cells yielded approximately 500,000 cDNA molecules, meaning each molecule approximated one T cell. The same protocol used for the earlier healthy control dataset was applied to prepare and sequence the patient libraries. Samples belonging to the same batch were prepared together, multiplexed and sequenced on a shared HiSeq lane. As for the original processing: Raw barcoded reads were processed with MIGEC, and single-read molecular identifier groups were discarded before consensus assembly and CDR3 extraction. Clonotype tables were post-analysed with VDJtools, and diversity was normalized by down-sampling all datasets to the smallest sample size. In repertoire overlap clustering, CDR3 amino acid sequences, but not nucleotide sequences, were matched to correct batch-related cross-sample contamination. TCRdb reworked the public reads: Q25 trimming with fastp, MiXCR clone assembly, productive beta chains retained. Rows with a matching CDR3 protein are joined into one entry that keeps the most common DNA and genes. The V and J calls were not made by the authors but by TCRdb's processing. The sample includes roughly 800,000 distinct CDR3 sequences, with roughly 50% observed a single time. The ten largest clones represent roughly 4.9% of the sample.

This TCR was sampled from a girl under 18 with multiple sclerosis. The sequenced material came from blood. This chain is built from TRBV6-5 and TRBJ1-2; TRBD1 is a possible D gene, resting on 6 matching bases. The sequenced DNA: TGTGCCAGCAGTTACTCGGGTCCTGGGGGCCTTGGCTACACCTTC. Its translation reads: CASSYSGPGGLGYTF.